The sequence of this TCR beta chain was determined in a study of cytomegalovirus exposure and HLA in healthy donors. 60 Vbeta and 13 Jbeta primers were used in PCR. Libraries were prepared by immunoSEQ multiplex PCR; TCRdb keeps only in-frame clonotypes and omits some of them. The profile shows tens of thousands of clones, 78% of them singletons. The germline CDR1 and CDR2 sequences are SGHNT and YYREEE (reference sequence). CDR3 length: 15 residues. Losses at the gene ends were 0 bases for V and 5 bases for J; bases not matched to a gene: 6. The sequence was collected from a male donor in good health and CMV-seropositive. This chain uses TRBV5-4 with TRBJ1-2, with TRBD1 matching 8 bases. Sequenced: PBMCs. The CDR3 sequence: CASSLGTGLGYGYTF. CDR3 in DNA: TGTGCCAGCAGCTTGGGGACAGGGTTAGGTTATGGCTACACCTTC.